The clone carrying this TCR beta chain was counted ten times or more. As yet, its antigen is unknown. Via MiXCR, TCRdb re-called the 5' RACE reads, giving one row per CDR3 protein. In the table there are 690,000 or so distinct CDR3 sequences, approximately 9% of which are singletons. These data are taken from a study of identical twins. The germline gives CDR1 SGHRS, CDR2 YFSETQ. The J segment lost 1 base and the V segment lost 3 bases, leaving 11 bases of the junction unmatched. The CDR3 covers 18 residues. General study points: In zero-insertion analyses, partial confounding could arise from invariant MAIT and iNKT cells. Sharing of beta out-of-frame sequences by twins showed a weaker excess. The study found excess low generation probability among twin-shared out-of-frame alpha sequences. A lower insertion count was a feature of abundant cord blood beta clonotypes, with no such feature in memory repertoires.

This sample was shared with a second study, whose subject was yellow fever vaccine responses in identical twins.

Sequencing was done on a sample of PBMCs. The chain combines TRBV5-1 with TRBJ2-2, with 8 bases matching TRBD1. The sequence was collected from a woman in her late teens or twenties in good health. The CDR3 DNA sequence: TGCGCCAGCAGCTCCCCACGGACAGGGTCGGTGAACACCGGGGAGCTGTTTTTT. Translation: CASSSPRTGSVNTGELFF. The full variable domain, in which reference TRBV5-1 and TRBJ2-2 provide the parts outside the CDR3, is KAGVTQTPRYLIKTRGQQVTLSCSPISGHRSVSWYQQTPGQGLQFLFEYFSETQRNKGNFPGRFSGRQFSNSRSEMNVSTLELGDSALYLCASSSPRTGSVNTGELFFGEGSRLTVL.